Sequencing of this T cell receptor (beta chain) was carried out in a study of cytomegalovirus exposure and HLA in healthy donors. Regarding this clone: Antigen: not known.

PCR amplification relied on 60 Vbeta primers (plus 13 Jbeta primers). Libraries were prepared by immunoSEQ multiplex PCR; TCRdb keeps only in-frame clonotypes and omits some of them. The profile shows about 130,000 clones, over 60% of them singletons. General study points: An ancestry cluster, one associated with Asian ancestry, reportedly showed fewer N-insertions than the approximately 670-donor mean in a later analysis.

V was cut by 0 bases and J by 6 bases, with 14 bases left in between. From germline, CDR1 is LNHNV and CDR2 YYDKDF (reference sequence). The CDR3 runs to 15 residues. The TCR comes from a man in his 60s in good health and CMV-seropositive. The chain recombines TRBV15 with TRBJ2-5, with a weak D call TRBD2 (5 bases). Sequenced: PBMCs. In nucleotides, the CDR3 is TGTGCCACCAGCAGAGATAGGGCTAGCTCTAAGACCCAGTACTTC. It is translated as CATSRDRASSKTQYF.